One sample yielded the 14 T cell receptor beta chains listed below, sequenced in a study of T cell responses to AZD1222 COVID-19 vaccine. Data came from immunoSEQ multiplex PCR; TCRdb stores just in-frame clones and leaves some out. The data hold about 150,000 clones, with about nine tenths observed a single time. Sample: peripheral blood, taken on day 0 of MenACWY control vaccination. Receptor source: an adult in good health.

The J gene is TRBJ1-4, the V gene TRBV11-3; a weak D match, TRBD1 (6 bases). This CDR3 contains 15 residues. The V and J ends lost 0 bases and 8 bases respectively, with 13 bases between them. Germline V CDR1 and CDR2: SGHNT, YENEEA. The CDR3 DNA sequence: TGTGCCAGCAGCTTAGATCCAAGGGGACAAGAAAAACTGTTTTTT. Protein product: CASSLDPRGQEKLFF. The variable domain in full, with the rest retrieved from reference TRBV11-3 and TRBJ1-4, is EAGVVQSPRYKIIEKKQPVAFWCNPISGHNTLYWYLQNLGQGPELLIRYENEEAVDDSQLPKDRFSAERLKGVDSTLKIQPAELGDSAVYLCASSLDPRGQEKLFFGSGTQLSVL.

The V gene is TRBV6-5, the J gene TRBJ2-2; no clear D. Trimming left V 5 bases short and J 4 bases short, with 14 bases between. This CDR3 region has 15 residues. Germline V gene sequence: CDR1 MNHEY, CDR2 SVGAGI. In DNA form, the CDR3 reads TGTGCCAGCAGTCACAGCAGTTCAGTCACCGGGGAGCTGTTTTTT. This translates into CASSHSSSVTGELFF.

The chain employs TRBV18 and TRBJ2-1, with TRBD2 matching 7 bases. The CDR3 runs 15 residues. The junction had 7 bases not matched to a gene; V was cut back by 2 bases and J by 6 bases. Germline V CDR1 and CDR2: KGHSH, LQKENI. The CDR3 DNA follows: TGTGCCAGCTCACCAGTCAGCGGGGAGAGCAATGAGCAGTTCTTC. Translation gives CASSPVSGESNEQFF.

The V gene is TRBV11-3, the J gene TRBJ1-6, with a weak D call TRBD1 (5 bases). The CDR3 has 16 amino acids. V gave up 0 bases and J gave up 5 bases, with 11 bases separating them. Germline assignment: CDR1 SGHNT and CDR2 YENEEA. CDR3 sequence reads: CASSLDVGADNSPLHF. The CDR3 DNA sequence: TGTGCCAGCAGCTTAGATGTAGGGGCTGATAATTCACCCCTCCACTTT.

The chain is built from TRBV9 and TRBJ2-2, with TRBD1 matching 8 bases. After removal of 2 bases from V and 0 bases from J, the junction contained 3 bases not matched to a gene. The CDR3 is 16 residues long. Germline CDR1 SGDLS, CDR2 YYNGEE. The CDR3 DNA is TGTGCCAGCAGCGTCGGACAGGGCGCGAACACCGGGGAGCTGTTTTTT. It translates to CASSVGQGANTGELFF.

The genes are TRBV6-6 and TRBJ1-1, with 8 bases fitting TRBD1. The germline V gene has CDR1 MNHNY and CDR2 SVGAGI (reference sequence). The CDR3 runs 14 residues. V shed 2 bases and J 3 bases; nucleotides not matched to a gene: 2. The CDR3 DNA reads as TGTGCCAGCAGTTACCAGGGGGCTGACACTGAAGCTTTCTTT. Amino acids: CASSYQGADTEAFF.

The chain carries TRBV19 and TRBJ2-7; D remains ambiguous. The CDR3 extends over 13 amino acids. Trimming left V 3 bases short and J 1 base short, with 7 bases between. Germline-derived CDR1 and CDR2 are LNHDA and SQIVND (reference sequence). Written as DNA, the CDR3 is TGTGCCAGTAGTATCGGGCCATCCTACGAGCAGTACGTC. Amino acids: CASSIGPSYEQYV.

The chain employs TRBV9 and TRBJ1-1; TRBD1 might be the D (5 bases). With 3 bases removed from V and 0 bases from J, the gap between germline ends came to 12 bases. This CDR3 has 15 amino acids. CDR1 and CDR2 (germline): SGDLS, YYNGEE. CDR3 sequence: CASSAGGVMNTEAFF. The DNA for the CDR3 is TGTGCCAGCAGCGCTGGGGGTGTCATGAACACTGAAGCTTTCTTT.

The chain combines TRBV27 with TRBJ1-1; possibly TRBD1 for D (5 bases). The V gene lost 8 bases and the J gene lost 2 bases, with 12 bases spanning the gap. There are 13 residues in the CDR3. The germline CDR1 and CDR2 sequences are MNHEY and SMNVEV (reference sequence). The CDR3: CASCPTVNTEAFF. CDR3 DNA: TGTGCCAGCTGCCCGACAGTCAACACTGAAGCTTTCTTT.

This chain uses TRBV5-8 with TRBJ2-3; the match to TRBD2 covers 8 bases. Losses at the gene ends were 4 bases for V and 0 bases for J; bases not matched to a gene: 7. Per the germline V gene, CDR1 is SGHTS and CDR2 is YDEGEE. This CDR3 region has 16 residues. The CDR3: CASSGRAGASTDTQYF. In nucleotides, the CDR3 is TGTGCCAGCAGCGGCCGAGCGGGGGCCAGCACAGATACGCAGTATTTT.

This chain connects TRBV23-1 to TRBJ2-7; D gene unclear. TRBV23-1 is an ORF for which the function is uncertain. The CDR3 is 14 amino acids. Trimming stripped 3 bases from V and 3 bases from J, with 12 bases between. CDR3 protein: CASSHRAQNYEQYF. CDR3 DNA: TGCGCCAGCAGTCATCGGGCCCAAAACTACGAGCAGTACTTC.

A remark on this clone: A junction boundary mismatches the germline segment, possibly from a read error. This rearrangement joins TRBV10-1 to TRBJ2-2; the D gene is possibly TRBD2 (5 bases). Germline CDR1 is WNHNN and CDR2 is SYGVQD (reference sequence). The CDR3 spans 18 residues. The CDR3 DNA sequence: TGCGCCCGCAGTGAGGACTCTACCCGTCCAGGGAACACCGGGGAGCTGTTTTTT. Its translation is CARSEDSTRPGNTGELFF.

The CDR3 DNA follows: TGTGCCAGCTCACCACGGGCGGGGGCTACCTACAATGAGCAGTTCTTC. Residues: CASSPRAGATYNEQFF. This chain links TRBV18 with TRBJ2-1; possible D gene TRBD2, 7 bases. This CDR3 region has 16 residues. Trimming took 1 base from V and 2 from J, leaving 12 bases between them. The germline gives CDR1 KGHSH, CDR2 LQKENI.

V is TRBV7-2 and J is TRBJ2-3, with TRBD1 identical over 7 bases. The CDR3 is 15 amino acids. The junction had 3 bases not matched to a gene; V was cut back by 0 bases and J by 3 bases. Germline lookup yields CDR1 SGHTA and CDR2 FQGNSA. CDR3 in DNA: TGTGCCAGCAGCTTAGCACAGGGGAAAACAGATACGCAGTATTTT. It yields the protein CASSLAQGKTDTQYF.